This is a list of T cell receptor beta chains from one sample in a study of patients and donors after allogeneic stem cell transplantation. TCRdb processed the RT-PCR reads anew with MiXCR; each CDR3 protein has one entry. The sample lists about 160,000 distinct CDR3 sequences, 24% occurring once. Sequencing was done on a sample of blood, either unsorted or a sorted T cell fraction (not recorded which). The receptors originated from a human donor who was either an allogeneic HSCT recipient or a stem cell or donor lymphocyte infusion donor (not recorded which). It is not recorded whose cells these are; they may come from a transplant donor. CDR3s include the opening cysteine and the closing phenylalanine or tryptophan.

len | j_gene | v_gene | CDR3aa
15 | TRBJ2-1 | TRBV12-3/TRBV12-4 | CASRFRTSGYNEQFF
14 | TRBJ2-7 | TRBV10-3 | CATTSSGGSNEQYF
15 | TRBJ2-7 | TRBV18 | CASSPPGRELLEQYF
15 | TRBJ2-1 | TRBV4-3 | CASSQEQAGNNEQFF
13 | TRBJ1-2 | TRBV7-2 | CASSLRQTYGYTF
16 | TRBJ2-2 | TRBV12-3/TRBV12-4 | CASSPRGVPNTGELFF
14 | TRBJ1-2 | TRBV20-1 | CSARRGPLSYGYTF
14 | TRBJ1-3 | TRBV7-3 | CASSLNRDGNTIYF
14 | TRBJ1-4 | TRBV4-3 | CASSQDGEGLSLFF
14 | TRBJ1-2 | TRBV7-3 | CASSLIGTGHGYTF
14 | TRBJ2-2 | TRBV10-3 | CATGLAGVPGELFF
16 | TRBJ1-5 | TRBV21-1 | CASSRGQETSNQPQHF
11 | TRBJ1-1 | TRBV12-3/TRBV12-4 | CACGGITEAFF
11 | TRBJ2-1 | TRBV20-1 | CSARPSSEQFF
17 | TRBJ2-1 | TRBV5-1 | CASSFLTRESNDDEQFF
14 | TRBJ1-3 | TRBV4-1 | CASSQTYSGNTIYF
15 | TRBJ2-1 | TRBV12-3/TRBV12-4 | CASSFAGVPYNEQFF
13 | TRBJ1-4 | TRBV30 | CAWRALTNEKLFF
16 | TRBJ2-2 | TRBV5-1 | CASSLSRTGLTGELFF
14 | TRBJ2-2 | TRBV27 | CASSLYRRTGELFF
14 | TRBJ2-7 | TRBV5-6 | CASSLSSGSGEQYF
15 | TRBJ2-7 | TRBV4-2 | CASSQGASGGYEQYF
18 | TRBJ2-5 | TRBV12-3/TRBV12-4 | CASSPGTWTPLGGQTQYF
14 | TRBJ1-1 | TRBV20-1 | CSASVEGMNTEAFF
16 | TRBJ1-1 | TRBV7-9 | CASNPPRAVENTEAFF
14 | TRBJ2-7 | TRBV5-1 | CASSLRGQYYEQYF
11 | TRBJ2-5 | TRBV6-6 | CASRLGETQYF
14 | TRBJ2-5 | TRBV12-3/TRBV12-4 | CASSPLAGPETQYF
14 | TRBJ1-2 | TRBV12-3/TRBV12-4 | CASSNPTGGYGYTF
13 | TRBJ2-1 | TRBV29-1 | CSVVGTGGDEQFF
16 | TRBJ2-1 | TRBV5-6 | CASSFPGLAGVDEQFF
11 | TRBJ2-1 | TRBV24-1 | CATSVANEQFF
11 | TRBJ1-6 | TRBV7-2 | CASSLDSPLHF
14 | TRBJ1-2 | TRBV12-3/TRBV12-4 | CASSFRRERDGYTF
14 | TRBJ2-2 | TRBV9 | CASPDPTNTGELFF
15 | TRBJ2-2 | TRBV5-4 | CASSFSEFNTGELFF
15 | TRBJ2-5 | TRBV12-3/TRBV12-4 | CASSLSLAEQETQYF
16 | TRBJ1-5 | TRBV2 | CASSETGSGFNQPQHF
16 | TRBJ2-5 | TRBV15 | CATSFFTSGYQETQYF
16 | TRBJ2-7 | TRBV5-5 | CASSSPHMTSGRTQYF
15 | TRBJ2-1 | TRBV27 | CVTGSGTGKVNEQFF
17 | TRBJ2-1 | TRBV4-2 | CASSQVKGPSIGDEQFF
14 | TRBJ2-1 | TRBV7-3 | CASSLGGGANEQFF
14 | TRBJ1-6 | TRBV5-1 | CASSLQGTGSPLHF
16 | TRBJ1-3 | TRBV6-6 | CASSKNVGDSGNTIYF
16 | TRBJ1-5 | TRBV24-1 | CATSDSGTGAHQPQHF
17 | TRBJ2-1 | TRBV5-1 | CASSLAPSGTPYNEQFF
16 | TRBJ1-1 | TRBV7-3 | CASSPNKGVKNTEAFF
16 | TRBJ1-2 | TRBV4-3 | CASSQVGTGWNYGYTF